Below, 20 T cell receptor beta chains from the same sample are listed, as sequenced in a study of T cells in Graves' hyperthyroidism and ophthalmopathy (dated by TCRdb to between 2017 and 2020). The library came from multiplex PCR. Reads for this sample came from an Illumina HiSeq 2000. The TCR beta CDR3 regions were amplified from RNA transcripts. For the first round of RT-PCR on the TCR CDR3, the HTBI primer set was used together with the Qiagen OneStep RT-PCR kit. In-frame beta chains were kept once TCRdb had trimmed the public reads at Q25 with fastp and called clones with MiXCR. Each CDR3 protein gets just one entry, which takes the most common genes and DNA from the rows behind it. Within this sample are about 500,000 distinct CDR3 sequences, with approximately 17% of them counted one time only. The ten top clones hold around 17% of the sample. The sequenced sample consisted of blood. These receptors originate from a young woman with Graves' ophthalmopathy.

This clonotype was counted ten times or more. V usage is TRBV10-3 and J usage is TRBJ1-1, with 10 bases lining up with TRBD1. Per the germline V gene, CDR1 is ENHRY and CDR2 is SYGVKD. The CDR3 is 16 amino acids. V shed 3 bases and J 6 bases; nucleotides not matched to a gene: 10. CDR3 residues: CAISDKDRGDNAEAFF. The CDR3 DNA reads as TGTGCCATCAGTGACAAGGACAGGGGGGATAACGCTGAAGCTTTCTTT.

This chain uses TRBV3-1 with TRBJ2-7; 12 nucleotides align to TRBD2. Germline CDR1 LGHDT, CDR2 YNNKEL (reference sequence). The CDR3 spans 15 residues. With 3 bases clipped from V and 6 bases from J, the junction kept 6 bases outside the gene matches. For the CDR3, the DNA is TGTGCCAGCAGCCACCTACTAGCGGGAGGTGGCGAGCAGTACTTC. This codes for CASSHLLAGGGEQYF.

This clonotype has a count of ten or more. The CDR3 region is CASSEGVGSEAFF. Written as DNA, the CDR3 is TGTGCCAGCAGTGAAGGTGTGGGCAGTGAAGCTTTCTTT. The genes are TRBV2 and TRBJ1-1; the D is unclear. Trimming took 1 base from V and 7 from J, leaving 10 bases between them. This CDR3 has 13 residues. CDR1 SNHLY and CDR2 FYNNEI come from the germline V gene.

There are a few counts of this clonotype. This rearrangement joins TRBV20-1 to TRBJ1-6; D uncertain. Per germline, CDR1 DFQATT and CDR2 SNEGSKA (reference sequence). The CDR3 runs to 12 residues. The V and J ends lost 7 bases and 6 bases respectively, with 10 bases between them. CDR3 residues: CSGGYGNSPLHF. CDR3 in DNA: TGCAGTGGGGGTTACGGTAATTCACCCCTCCACTTT.

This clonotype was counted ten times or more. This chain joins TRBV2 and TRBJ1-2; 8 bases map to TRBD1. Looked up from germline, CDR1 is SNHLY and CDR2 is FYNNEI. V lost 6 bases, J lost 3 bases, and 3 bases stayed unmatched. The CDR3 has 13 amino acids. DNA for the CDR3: TGTGCCAGCAGGGACAGGGAGGACTATGGCTACACCTTC. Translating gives CASRDREDYGYTF.

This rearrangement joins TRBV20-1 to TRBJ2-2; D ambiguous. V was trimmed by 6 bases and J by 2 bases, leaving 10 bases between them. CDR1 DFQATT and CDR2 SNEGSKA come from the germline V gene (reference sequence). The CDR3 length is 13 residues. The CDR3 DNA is TGCAGTGCATCGGGTACAAACACCGGGGAGCTGTTTTTT. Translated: CSASGTNTGELFF.

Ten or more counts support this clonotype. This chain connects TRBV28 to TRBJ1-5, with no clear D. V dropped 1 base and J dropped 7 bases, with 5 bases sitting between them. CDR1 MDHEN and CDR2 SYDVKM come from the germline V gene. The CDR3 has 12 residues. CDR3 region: CASSLLRQPQHF. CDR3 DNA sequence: TGTGCCAGCAGTTTATTGAGACAGCCCCAGCATTTT.

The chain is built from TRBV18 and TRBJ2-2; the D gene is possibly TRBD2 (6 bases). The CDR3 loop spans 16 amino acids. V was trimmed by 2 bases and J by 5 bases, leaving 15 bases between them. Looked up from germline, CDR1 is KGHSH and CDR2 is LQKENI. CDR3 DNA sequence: TGTGCCAGCTCACCAAGATCACTAGCTTCTACCGGGGAGCTGTTTTTT. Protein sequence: CASSPRSLASTGELFF.

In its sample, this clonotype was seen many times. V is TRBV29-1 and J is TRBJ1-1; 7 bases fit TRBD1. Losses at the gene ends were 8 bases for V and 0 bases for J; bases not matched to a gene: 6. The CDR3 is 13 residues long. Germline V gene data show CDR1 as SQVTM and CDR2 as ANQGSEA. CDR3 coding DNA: TGCAGCACCGCGGGACAGATGAACACTGAAGCTTTCTTT. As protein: CSTAGQMNTEAFF.

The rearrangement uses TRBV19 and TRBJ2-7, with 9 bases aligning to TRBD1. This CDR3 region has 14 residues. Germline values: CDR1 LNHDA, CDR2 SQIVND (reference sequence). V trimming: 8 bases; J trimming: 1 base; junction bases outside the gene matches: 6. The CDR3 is CASGGDRESYEQYF. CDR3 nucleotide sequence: TGTGCCAGTGGAGGGGACAGGGAGTCCTACGAGCAGTACTTC.

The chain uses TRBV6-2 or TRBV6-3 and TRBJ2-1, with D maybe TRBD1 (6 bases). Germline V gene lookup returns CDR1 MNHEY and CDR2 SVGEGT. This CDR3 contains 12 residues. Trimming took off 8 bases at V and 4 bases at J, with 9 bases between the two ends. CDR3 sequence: CASYGQYNEQFF. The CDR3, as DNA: TGTGCCAGCTATGGACAGTACAATGAGCAGTTCTTC.

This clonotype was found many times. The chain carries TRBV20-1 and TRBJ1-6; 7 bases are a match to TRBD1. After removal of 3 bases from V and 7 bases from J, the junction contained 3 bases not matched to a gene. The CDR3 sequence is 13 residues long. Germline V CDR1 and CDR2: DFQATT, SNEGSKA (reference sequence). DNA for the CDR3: TGCAGTGCTAGCGCAGGGGGGAATTCACCCCTCCACTTT. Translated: CSASAGGNSPLHF.

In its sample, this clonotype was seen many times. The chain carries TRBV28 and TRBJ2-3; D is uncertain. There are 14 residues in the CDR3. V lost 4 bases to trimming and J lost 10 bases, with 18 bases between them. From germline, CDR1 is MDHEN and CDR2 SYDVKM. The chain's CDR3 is CASSSTSRDAAQYF. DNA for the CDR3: TGTGCCAGCAGTTCTACCTCCCGCGACGCGGCGCAGTATTTT.

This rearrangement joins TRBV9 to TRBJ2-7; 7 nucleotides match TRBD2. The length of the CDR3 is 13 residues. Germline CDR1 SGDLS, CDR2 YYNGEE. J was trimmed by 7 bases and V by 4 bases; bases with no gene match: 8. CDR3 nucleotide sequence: TGTGCCAGCAGCCCCATGCCCGGGGGGGAGCAGTACTTC. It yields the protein CASSPMPGGEQYF. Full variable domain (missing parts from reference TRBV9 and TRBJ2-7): DSGVTQTPKHLITATGQRVTLRCSPRSGDLSVYWYQQSLDQGLQFLIQYYNGEERAKGNILERFSAQQFPDLHSELNLSSLELGDSALYFCASSPMPGGEQYFGPGTRLTVT.

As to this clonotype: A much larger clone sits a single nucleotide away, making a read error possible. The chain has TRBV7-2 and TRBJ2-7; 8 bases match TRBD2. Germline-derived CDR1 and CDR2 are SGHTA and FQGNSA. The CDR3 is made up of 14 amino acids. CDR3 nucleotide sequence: TGTGCCAGCAGTCCCCGGGGGGGACTCTACAAGCAGTACTTC. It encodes CASSPRGGLYKQYF.

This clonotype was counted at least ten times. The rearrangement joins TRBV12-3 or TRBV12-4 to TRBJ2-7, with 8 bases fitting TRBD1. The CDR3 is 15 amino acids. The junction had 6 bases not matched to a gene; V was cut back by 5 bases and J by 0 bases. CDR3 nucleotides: TGTGCCAGCAGTCCGACAGGGGCTCGCTCCTACGAGCAGTACTTC. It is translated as CASSPTGARSYEQYF.

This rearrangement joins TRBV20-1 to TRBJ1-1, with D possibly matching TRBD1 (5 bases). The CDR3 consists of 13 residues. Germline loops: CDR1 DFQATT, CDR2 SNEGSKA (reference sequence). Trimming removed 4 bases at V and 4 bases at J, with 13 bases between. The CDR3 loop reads CSAMQGTGTEAFF. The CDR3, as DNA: TGCAGTGCTATGCAGGGAACGGGCACTGAAGCTTTCTTT.

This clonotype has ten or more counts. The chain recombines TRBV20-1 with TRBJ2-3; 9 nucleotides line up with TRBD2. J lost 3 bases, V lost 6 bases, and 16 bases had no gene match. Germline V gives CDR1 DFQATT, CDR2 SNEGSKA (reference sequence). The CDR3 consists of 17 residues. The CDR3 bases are TGCAGTGCCCGGCCCGGGGAGCGGGAGGAAATAACAGATACGCAGTATTTT. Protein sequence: CSARPGEREEITDTQYF.

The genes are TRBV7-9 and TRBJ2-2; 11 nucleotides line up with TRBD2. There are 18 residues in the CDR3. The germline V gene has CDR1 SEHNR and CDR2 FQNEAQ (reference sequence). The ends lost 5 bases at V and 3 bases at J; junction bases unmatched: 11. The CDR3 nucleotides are TGTGCCAGCAGCCCCTCACTAGCGGGGGATTTGTACACCGGGGAGCTGTTTTTT. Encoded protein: CASSPSLAGDLYTGELFF.

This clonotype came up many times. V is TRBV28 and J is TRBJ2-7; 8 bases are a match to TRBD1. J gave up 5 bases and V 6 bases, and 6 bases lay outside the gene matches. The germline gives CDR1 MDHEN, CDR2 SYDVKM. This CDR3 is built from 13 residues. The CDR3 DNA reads TGTGCCAGCAGGGTGGACAGGGTTGACGAGCAGTACTTC. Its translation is CASRVDRVDEQYF.